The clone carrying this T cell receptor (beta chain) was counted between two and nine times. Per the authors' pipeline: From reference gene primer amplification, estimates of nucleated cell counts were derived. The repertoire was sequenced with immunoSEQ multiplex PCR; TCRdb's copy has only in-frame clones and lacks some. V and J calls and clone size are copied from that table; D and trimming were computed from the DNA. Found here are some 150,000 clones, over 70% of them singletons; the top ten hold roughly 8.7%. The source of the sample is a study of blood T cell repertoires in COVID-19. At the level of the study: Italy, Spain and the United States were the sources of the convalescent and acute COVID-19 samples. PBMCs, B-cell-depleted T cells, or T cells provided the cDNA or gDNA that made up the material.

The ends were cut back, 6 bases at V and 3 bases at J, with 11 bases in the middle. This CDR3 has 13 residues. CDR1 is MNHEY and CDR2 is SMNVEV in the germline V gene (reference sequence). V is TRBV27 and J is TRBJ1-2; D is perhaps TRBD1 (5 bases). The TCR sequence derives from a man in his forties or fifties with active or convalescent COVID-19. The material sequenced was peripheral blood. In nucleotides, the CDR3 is TGTGCCAGCAGCCGTGACAGCTACTATGGCTACACCTTC. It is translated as CASSRDSYYGYTF.